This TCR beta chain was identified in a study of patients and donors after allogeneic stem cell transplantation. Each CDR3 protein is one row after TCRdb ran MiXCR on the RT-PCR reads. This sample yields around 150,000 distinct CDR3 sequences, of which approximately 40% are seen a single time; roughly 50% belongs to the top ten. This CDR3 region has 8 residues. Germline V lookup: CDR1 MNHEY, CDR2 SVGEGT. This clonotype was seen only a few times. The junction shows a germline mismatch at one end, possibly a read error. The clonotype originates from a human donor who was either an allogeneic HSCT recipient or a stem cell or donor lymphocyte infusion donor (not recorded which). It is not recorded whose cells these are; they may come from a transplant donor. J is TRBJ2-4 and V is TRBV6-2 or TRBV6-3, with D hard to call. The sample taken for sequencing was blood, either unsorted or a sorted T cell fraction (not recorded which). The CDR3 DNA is TGTGCCAGCAGTCTTTGCCCCTTC. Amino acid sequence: CASSLCPF.